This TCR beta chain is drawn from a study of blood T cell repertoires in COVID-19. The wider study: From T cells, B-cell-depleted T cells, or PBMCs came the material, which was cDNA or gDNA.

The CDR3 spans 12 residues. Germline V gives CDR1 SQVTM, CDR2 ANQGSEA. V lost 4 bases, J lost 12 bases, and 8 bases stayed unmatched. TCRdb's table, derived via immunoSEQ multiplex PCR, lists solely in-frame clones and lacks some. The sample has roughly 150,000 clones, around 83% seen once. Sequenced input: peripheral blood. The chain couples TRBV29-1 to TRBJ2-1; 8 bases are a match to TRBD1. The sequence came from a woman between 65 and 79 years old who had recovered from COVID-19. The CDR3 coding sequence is TGCAGCGTTGGCCGGAGGGGGACAGGGCAGTTCTTC. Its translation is CSVGRRGTGQFF.